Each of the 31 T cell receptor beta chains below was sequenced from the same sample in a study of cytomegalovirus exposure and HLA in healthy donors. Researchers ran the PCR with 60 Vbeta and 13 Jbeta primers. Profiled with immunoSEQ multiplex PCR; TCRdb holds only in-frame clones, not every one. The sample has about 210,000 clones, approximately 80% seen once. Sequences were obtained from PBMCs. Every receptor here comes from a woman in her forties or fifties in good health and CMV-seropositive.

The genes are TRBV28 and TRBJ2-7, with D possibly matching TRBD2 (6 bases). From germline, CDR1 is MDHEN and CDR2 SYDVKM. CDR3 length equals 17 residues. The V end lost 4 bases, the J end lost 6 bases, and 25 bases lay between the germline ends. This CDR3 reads CASSSRTIGGDLVEQYF. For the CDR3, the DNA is TGTGCCAGCAGTTCCCGGACCATAGGAGGGGATCTCGTCGAGCAGTACTTC. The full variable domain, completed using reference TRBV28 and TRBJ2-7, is DVKVTQSSRYLVKRTGEKVFLECVQDMDHENMFWYRQDPGLGLRLIYFSYDVKMKEKGDIPEGYSVSREKKERFSLILESASTNQTSMYLCASSSRTIGGDLVEQYFGPGTRLTVT.

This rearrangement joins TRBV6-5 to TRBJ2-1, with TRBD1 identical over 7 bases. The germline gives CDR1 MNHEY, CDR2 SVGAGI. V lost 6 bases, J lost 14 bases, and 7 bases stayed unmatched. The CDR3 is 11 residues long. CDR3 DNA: TGTGCCAGCAGCAGGGACAGAATAAAGTTCTTC. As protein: CASSRDRIKFF.

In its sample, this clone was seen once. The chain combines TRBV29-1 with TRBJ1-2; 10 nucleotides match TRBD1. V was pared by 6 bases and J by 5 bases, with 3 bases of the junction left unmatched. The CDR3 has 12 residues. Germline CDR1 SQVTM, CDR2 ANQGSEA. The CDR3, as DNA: TGCAGCGTCGGGACAGGGGATTATGGCTACACCTTC. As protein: CSVGTGDYGYTF. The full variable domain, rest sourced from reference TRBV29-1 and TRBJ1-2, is SAVISQKPSRDICQRGTSLTIQCQVDSQVTMMFWYRQQPGQSLTLIATANQGSEATYESGFVIDKFPISRPNLTFSTLTVSNMSPEDSSIYLCSVGTGDYGYTFGSGTRLTVV.

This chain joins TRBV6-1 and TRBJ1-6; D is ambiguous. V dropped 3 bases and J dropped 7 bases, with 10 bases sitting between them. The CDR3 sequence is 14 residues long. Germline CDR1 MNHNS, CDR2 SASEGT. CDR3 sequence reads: CASSEGLRNSPLHF. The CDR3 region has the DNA TGTGCCAGCAGTGAGGGCCTCCGGAATTCACCCCTCCACTTT.

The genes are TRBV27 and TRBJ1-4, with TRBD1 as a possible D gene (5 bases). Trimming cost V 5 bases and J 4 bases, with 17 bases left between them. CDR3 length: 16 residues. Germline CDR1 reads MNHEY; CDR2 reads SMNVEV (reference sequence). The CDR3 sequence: CASSTLGANGNEKLFF. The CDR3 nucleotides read TGTGCCAGCAGTACCCTAGGGGCGAATGGTAATGAAAAACTGTTTTTT. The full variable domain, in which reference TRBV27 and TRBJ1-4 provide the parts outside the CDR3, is EAQVTQNPRYLITVTGKKLTVTCSQNMNHEYMSWYRQDPGLGLRQIYYSMNVEVTDKGDVPEGYKVSRKEKRNFPLILESPSPNQTSLYFCASSTLGANGNEKLFFGSGTQLSVL.

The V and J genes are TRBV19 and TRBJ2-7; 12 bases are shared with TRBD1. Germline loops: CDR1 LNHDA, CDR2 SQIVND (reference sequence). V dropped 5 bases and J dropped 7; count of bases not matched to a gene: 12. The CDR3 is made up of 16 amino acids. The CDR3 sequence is CASSAGDRGRRGEQYF. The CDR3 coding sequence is TGTGCCAGTAGTGCCGGGGACAGGGGGCGACGTGGGGAGCAGTACTTC. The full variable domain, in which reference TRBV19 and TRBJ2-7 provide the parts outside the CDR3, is DGGITQSPKYLFRKEGQNVTLSCEQNLNHDAMYWYRQDPGQGLRLIYYSQIVNDFQKGDIAEGYSVSREKKESFPLTVTSAQKNPTAFYLCASSAGDRGRRGEQYFGPGTRLTVT.

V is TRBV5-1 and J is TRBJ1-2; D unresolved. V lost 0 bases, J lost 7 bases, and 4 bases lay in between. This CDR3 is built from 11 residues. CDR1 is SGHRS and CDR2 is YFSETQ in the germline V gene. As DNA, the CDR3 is TGCGCCAGCAGCTTGGCGGGTGGCTACACCTTC. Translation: CASSLAGGYTF.

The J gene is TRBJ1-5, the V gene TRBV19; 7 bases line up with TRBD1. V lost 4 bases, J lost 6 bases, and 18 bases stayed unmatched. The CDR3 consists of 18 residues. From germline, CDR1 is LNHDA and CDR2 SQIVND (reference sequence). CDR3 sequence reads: CASSTLSGGRGVVQPQHF. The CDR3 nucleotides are TGTGCCAGTAGTACCTTATCGGGTGGCAGGGGGGTTGTTCAGCCCCAGCATTTT. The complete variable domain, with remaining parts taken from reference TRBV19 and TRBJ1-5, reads DGGITQSPKYLFRKEGQNVTLSCEQNLNHDAMYWYRQDPGQGLRLIYYSQIVNDFQKGDIAEGYSVSREKKESFPLTVTSAQKNPTAFYLCASSTLSGGRGVVQPQHFGDGTRLSIL.

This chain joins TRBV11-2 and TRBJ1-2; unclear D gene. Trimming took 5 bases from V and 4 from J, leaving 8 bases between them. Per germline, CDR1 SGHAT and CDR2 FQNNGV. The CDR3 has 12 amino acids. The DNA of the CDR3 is TGTGCCAGCAGCGAGAGGAGCTATGGCTACACCTTC. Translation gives CASSERSYGYTF.

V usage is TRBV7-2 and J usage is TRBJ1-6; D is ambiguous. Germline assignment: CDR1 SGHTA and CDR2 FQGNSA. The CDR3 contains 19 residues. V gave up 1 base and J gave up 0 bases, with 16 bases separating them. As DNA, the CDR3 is TGTGCCAGCAGCTTAGGCGAGGTTTACACGAGCTCCTATAATTCACCCCTCCACTTT. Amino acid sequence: CASSLGEVYTSSYNSPLHF.

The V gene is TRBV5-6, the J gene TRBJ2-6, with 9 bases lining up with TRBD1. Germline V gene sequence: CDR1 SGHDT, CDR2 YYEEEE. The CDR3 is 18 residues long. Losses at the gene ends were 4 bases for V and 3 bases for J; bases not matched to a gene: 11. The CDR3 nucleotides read TGTGCCAGCAGCCCCCTGGGGGACAGGGAGGATGGGGCCAACGTCCTGACTTTC. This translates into CASSPLGDREDGANVLTF.

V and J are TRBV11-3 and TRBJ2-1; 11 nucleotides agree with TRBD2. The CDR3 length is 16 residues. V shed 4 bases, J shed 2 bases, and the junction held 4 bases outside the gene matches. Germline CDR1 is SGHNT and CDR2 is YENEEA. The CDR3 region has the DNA TGTGCCAGCAGCTCCAGACTAGCGGGGACCTACAATGAGCAGTTCTTC. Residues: CASSSRLAGTYNEQFF. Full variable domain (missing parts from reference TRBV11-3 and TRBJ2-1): EAGVVQSPRYKIIEKKQPVAFWCNPISGHNTLYWYLQNLGQGPELLIRYENEEAVDDSQLPKDRFSAERLKGVDSTLKIQPAELGDSAVYLCASSSRLAGTYNEQFFGPGTRLTVL.

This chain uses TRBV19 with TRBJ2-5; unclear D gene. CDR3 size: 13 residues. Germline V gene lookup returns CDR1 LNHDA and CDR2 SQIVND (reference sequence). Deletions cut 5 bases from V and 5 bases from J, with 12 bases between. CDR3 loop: CASSVYGRETQYF. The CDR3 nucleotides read TGTGCCAGTAGTGTTTATGGGCGTGAGACCCAGTACTTC.

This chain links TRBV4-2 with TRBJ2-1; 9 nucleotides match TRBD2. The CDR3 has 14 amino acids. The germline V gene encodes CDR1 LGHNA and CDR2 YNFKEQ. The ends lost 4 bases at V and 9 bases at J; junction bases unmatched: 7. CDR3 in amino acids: CASSPRLAAFEQFF. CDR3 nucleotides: TGTGCCAGCAGCCCGCGACTAGCGGCCTTTGAGCAGTTCTTC.

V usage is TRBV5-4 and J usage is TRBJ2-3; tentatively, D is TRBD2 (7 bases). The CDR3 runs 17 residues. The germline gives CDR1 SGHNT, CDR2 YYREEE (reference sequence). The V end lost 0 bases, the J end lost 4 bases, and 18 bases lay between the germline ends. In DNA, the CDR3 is TGTGCCAGCAGCTTGGGTGTTCGAGGGGGGGCCGCAGATACGCAGTATTTT. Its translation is CASSLGVRGGAADTQYF.

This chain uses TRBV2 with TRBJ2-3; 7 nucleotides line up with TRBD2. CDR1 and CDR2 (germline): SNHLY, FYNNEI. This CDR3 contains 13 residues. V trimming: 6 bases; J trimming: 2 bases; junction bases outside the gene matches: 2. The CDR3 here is CASRGGTTDTQYF. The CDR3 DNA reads TGTGCCAGCAGGGGGGGGACCACAGATACGCAGTATTTT.

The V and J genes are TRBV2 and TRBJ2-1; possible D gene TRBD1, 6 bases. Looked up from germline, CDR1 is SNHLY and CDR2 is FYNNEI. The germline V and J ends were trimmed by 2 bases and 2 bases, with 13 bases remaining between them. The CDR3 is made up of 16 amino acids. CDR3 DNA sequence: TGTGCCAGCAGTGAAAATTGGCAGGGGACCTACAATGAGCAGTTCTTC. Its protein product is CASSENWQGTYNEQFF.

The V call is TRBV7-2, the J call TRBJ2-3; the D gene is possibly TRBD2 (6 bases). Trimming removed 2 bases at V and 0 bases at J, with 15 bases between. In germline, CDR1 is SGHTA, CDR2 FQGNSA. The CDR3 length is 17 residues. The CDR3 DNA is TGTGCCAGCAGCTTAATGGCGGGGTATGCTAGCACAGATACGCAGTATTTT. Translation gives CASSLMAGYASTDTQYF.

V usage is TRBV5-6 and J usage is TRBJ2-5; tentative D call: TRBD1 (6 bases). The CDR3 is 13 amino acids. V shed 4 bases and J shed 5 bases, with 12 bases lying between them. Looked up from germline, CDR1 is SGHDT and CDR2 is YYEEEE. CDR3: CASSQGTQETQYF. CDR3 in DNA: TGTGCCAGCAGCCAGGGGACGCAGGAGACCCAGTACTTC.

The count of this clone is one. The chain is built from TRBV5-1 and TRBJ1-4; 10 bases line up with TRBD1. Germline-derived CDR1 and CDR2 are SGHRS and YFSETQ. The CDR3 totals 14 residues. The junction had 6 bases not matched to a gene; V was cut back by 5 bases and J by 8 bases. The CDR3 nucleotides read TGCGCCAGCAGGGAAGGGACAGGGGAAGAAAAACTGTTTTTT. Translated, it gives CASREGTGEEKLFF.

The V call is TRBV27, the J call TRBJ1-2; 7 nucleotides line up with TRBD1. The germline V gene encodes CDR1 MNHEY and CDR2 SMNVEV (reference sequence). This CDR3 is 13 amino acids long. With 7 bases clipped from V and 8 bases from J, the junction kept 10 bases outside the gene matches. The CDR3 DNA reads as TGTGCCAGCAAAACGGGACAGCTAGGGGGCTACACCTTC. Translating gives CASKTGQLGGYTF.

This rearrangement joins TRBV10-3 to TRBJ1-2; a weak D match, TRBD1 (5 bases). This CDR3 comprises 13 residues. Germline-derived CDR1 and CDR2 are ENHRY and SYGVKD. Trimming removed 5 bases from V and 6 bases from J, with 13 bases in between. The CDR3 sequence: CAISKPGWDGYTF. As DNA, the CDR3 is TGTGCCATCAGTAAACCAGGGTGGGATGGCTACACCTTC.

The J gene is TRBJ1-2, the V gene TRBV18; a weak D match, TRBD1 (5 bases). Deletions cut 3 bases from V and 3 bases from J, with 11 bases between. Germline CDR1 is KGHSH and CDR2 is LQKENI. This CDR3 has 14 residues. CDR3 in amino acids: CASSPVTVDYGYTF. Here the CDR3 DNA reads TGTGCCAGCTCACCTGTGACAGTTGACTATGGCTACACCTTC.

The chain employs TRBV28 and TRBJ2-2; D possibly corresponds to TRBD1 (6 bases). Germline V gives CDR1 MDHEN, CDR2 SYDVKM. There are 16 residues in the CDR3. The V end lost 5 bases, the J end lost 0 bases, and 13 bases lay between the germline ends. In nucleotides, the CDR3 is TGTGCCAGCAGTCAAACAGGGAGAGCGAACACCGGGGAGCTGTTTTTT. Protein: CASSQTGRANTGELFF.

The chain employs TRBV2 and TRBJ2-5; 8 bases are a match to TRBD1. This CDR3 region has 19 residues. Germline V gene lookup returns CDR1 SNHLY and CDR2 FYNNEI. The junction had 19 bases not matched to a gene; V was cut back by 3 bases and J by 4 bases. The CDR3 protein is CASSDAGTGDATLGETQYF. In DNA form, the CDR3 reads TGTGCCAGCAGTGACGCCGGGACAGGAGATGCAACTTTAGGAGAGACCCAGTACTTC.

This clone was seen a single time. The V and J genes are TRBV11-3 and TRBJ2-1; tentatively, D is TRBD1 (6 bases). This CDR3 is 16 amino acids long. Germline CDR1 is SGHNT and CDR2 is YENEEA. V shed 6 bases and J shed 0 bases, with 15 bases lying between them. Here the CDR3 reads CASSPPGHSSYNEQFF. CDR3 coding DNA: TGTGCCAGCAGTCCTCCGGGACACAGCTCCTACAATGAGCAGTTCTTC.

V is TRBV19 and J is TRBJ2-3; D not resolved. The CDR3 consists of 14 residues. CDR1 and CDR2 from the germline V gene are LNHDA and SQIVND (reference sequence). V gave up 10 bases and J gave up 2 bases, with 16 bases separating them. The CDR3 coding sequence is TGTGCCACCCGTGACGGAACTACCACAGATACGCAGTATTTT. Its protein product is CATRDGTTTDTQYF.

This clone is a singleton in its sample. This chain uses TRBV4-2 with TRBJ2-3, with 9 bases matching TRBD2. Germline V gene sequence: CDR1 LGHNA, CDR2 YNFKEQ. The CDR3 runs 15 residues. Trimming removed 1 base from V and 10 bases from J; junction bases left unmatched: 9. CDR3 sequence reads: CASSQGASGEGAQYF. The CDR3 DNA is TGTGCCAGCAGCCAAGGGGCTAGCGGGGAAGGCGCGCAGTATTTT.

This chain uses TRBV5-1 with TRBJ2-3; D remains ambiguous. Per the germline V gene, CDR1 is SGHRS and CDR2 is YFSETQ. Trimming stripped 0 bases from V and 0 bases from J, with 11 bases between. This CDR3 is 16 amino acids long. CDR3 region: CASSLDLSSSTDTQYF. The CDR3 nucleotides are TGCGCCAGCAGCTTGGATTTGAGCTCTAGCACAGATACGCAGTATTTT.

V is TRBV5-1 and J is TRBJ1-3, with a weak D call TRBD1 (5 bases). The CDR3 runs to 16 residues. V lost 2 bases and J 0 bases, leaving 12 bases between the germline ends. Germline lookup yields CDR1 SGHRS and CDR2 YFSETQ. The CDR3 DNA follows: TGCGCCAGCAGCTTAGGGGCTATAAGCTCTGGAAACACCATATATTTT. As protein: CASSLGAISSGNTIYF.

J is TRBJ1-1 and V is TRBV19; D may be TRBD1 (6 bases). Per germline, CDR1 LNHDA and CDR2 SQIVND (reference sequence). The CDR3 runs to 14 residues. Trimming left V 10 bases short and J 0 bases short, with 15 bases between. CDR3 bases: TGTGCCATTAAAACCGGGACATTGAACACTGAAGCTTTCTTT. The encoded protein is CAIKTGTLNTEAFF.